This T cell receptor (beta chain) is from a study of CD8 T cells in Susac syndrome. V was pared by 1 base and J by 5 bases, with 8 bases between. The CDR3 runs to 13 residues. CDR1 and CDR2 (germline): MGHRA, YSYEKL. Random hexamers primed reverse transcription of about 0.5 to 1 ug RNA. MiXCR, applied by TCRdb to the immunoSEQ multiplex PCR reads, yields one record per CDR3 protein. The sample has roughly 120,000 distinct CDR3 sequences, more than 85% seen once. V usage is TRBV4-1 and J usage is TRBJ2-5; no clear D. The source is a human donor with multiple sclerosis. The specimen was CD8+ T cells from PBMCs. The CDR3 loop reads CASSQGPHETQYF. DNA for the CDR3: TGCGCCAGCAGCCAAGGACCCCACGAGACCCAGTACTTC.